These 28 T cell receptor beta chains were all obtained from the same sample, sequenced in a study of T cell responses to AZD1222 COVID-19 vaccine. TCRdb's table, derived via immunoSEQ multiplex PCR, lists solely in-frame clones and lacks some. This table has 120,000 to 150,000 clones, 80% to 95% appearing once. This specimen consisted of peripheral blood, obtained 28 days after the second AZD1222 dose. Source of these receptors: an adult who received the AZD1222 COVID-19 vaccine.

The gene calls are TRBV20-1 and TRBJ2-1; D not certain. The CDR3 sequence is 11 residues long. Germline lookup yields CDR1 DFQATT and CDR2 SNEGSKA (reference sequence). The V end lost 3 bases, the J end lost 8 bases, and 8 bases lay between the germline ends. Here the CDR3 reads CSASSGYEQFF. The CDR3 coding sequence is TGCAGTGCTAGTAGTGGCTATGAGCAGTTCTTC.

The chain is built from TRBV29-1 and TRBJ2-7; 9 positions match TRBD1. The CDR3 runs 14 residues. Germline trimming cut 2 bases from V and 6 bases from J; bases unmatched to any gene: 8. CDR1 is SQVTM, CDR2 ANQGSEA, per germline. For the CDR3, the DNA is TGCAGCGTTGAACTGGGACAGGGTGTCGGCGAGCAGTACTTC. The encoded protein is CSVELGQGVGEQYF.

The chain combines TRBV7-3 with TRBJ2-3; D remains ambiguous. V gave up 4 bases and J gave up 5 bases, with 10 bases separating them. This CDR3 is built from 13 residues. Germline CDR1 is SGHTA and CDR2 is FQGTGA. CDR3 nucleotides: TGTGCCAGCAGCTCATCAGCGATAGATACGCAGTATTTT. Amino acid sequence: CASSSSAIDTQYF.

This clone was detected a few times. V and J are TRBV4-1 and TRBJ2-7; D call uncertain. V shed 3 bases and J shed 0 bases, with 9 bases lying between them. This CDR3 has 14 residues. Germline V gene lookup returns CDR1 MGHRA and CDR2 YSYEKL. CDR3 in DNA: TGCGCCAGCAGCCAGGATAGGAGCTCCTACGAGCAGTACTTC. Its protein product is CASSQDRSSYEQYF.

The rearrangement joins TRBV11-3 to TRBJ2-1; D might be TRBD2 (6 bases). Per the germline V gene, CDR1 is SGHNT and CDR2 is YENEEA. Trimming removed 1 base from V and 15 bases from J, with 10 bases in between. This CDR3 is 11 amino acids long. The CDR3, as DNA: TGTGCCAGCAGCTTAGGGGGCGGGGTGTTCTTC. Translating it yields CASSLGGGVFF.

V usage is TRBV7-2 and J usage is TRBJ2-1; possible D gene TRBD1, 7 bases. This CDR3 region has 14 residues. Germline CDR1 is SGHTA and CDR2 is FQGNSA. V shed 7 bases and J shed 10 bases, with 20 bases lying between them. The DNA of the CDR3 is TGTGCCAGCACCCTAGGAGGGACAGAATTAGAGCAGTTCTTC. Protein sequence: CASTLGGTELEQFF.

Regarding this clone: This sample also contains other DNA sequences that code for the same CDR3. V gene TRBV18 combines with J gene TRBJ1-5; no firm D call. The V end lost 6 bases, the J end lost 2 bases, and 11 bases lay between the germline ends. Germline loops: CDR1 KGHSH, CDR2 LQKENI. The CDR3 totals 14 residues. CDR3 region: CASSPSGGNQPQHF. CDR3 DNA sequence: TGTGCCAGCTCCCCCTCCGGGGGCAATCAGCCCCAGCATTTT.

The V call is TRBV4-3, the J call TRBJ2-6; TRBD2 is a possible D gene (6 bases). V lost 0 bases to trimming and J lost 4 bases, with 10 bases between them. The CDR3 consists of 16 residues. The germline CDR1 and CDR2 sequences are LGHNA and YSLEER. This chain's CDR3 is CASSQEGGAGANVLTF. In DNA form, the CDR3 reads TGCGCCAGCAGCCAAGAGGGGGGAGCCGGGGCCAACGTCCTGACTTTC.

The genes are TRBV10-3 and TRBJ2-1, with TRBD1 matching over 8 bases. Trimming removed 7 bases from V and 8 bases from J; junction bases left unmatched: 7. This CDR3 has 13 residues. CDR1 is ENHRY and CDR2 is SYGVKD in the germline V gene. The CDR3 DNA follows: TGTGCCATCAACTTCAGGGGGCAGGATGAGCAGTTCTTC. Amino acid sequence: CAINFRGQDEQFF.

The chain combines TRBV27 with TRBJ2-7; D could derive from TRBD1 or TRBD2 (6 bases each). The germline V gene has CDR1 MNHEY and CDR2 SMNVEV (reference sequence). V gave up 6 bases and J gave up 4 bases, with 22 bases separating them. This CDR3 is built from 16 residues. In nucleotides, the CDR3 is TGTGCCAGCAGCCCCCGGGATGGTAGGAGGGGGTACGAGCAGTACTTC. Encoded protein: CASSPRDGRRGYEQYF.

The gene calls are TRBV6-2 or TRBV6-3 and TRBJ1-1; 8 nucleotides agree with TRBD1. The ends lost 2 bases at V and 5 bases at J; junction bases unmatched: 4. The CDR3 length is 14 residues. Germline V gene sequence: CDR1 MNHEY, CDR2 SVGEGT. The CDR3 coding sequence is TGTGCCAGCAGTTACGGGACAGGATGGACTGAAGCTTTCTTT. This sequence encodes CASSYGTGWTEAFF.

The V and J genes are TRBV6-6 and TRBJ1-5; 12 bases line up with TRBD1. The CDR3 spans 14 residues. The V gene's germline CDR1 is MNHNY and CDR2 SVGAGI (reference sequence). The CDR3 DNA is TGTGCTATCAGGGGACAGGGGGCGGGTCAGCCCCAGCATTTT. Its protein is CAIRGQGAGQPQHF.

The chain couples TRBV9 to TRBJ1-2; the D gene is possibly TRBD1 (5 bases). Germline CDR1 SGDLS, CDR2 YYNGEE. V lost 2 bases and J lost 4, with 15 bases in between. This CDR3 region has 15 residues. The CDR3, as DNA: TGTGCCAGCAGCGTGTCGACCCCAGGGAGCTATGGCTACACCTTC. Its protein product is CASSVSTPGSYGYTF.

The chain recombines TRBV7-8 with TRBJ2-1; D possibly corresponds to TRBD2 (6 bases). Trimming left V 4 bases short and J 9 bases short, with 13 bases between. CDR1 is SGHVS, CDR2 FQNEAQ, per germline. CDR3 length: 13 amino acids. The CDR3 region has the DNA TGTGCCAGCAGCTCAACGCCGGGGGTTGAGCAGTTCTTC. Amino acids: CASSSTPGVEQFF.

The chain is built from TRBV12-3 or TRBV12-4 and TRBJ1-2; D remains unclear. Trimming pared 3 bases from V and 4 bases from J, leaving 6 bases between. This CDR3 spans 12 amino acids. The chain's CDR3 is CASSFTLYGYTF. CDR3 in DNA: TGTGCCAGCAGTTTCACCCTCTATGGCTACACCTTC.

The J gene is TRBJ1-2, the V gene TRBV15; 10 bases agree with TRBD1. CDR1 LNHNV and CDR2 YYDKDF come from the germline V gene (reference sequence). This CDR3 is 15 amino acids long. The trim removed 5 bases at V and 4 bases at J, leaving 7 bases unmatched. The CDR3 coding sequence is TGTGCCACCAGCCAGCAGGACAGGGGGATCTATGGCTACACCTTC. Translating gives CATSQQDRGIYGYTF.

The chain carries TRBV4-2 and TRBJ2-7; 8 nucleotides agree with TRBD1. The CDR3 length is 14 residues. The V and J ends lost 5 bases and 1 base, in that order; junction bases with no gene match: 4. Germline CDR1 is LGHNA and CDR2 is YNFKEQ. The CDR3: CASSAGTGSYEQYF. CDR3 sequence (DNA): TGTGCCAGCAGCGCCGGGACAGGATCCTACGAGCAGTACTTC.

This clone was picked up one time. The CDR3 region is CATSEGRNQPQHF. For the CDR3, the DNA is TGTGCCACCTCGGAGGGTCGGAATCAGCCCCAGCATTTT. This chain links TRBV19 with TRBJ1-5; D is undetermined. The V gene's germline CDR1 is LNHDA and CDR2 SQIVND (reference sequence). Trimming removed 10 bases from V and 4 bases from J, with 14 bases in between. This CDR3 spans 13 amino acids.

The chain employs TRBV27 and TRBJ1-4, with D hard to call. The V and J ends lost 6 bases and 8 bases respectively, with 22 bases between them. Germline loops: CDR1 MNHEY, CDR2 SMNVEV (reference sequence). The CDR3 is 16 residues long. The DNA of the CDR3 is TGTGCCAGCAGCCAGAGGCAGGCTTACAGCTGGGAAAAACTGTTTTTT. Its translation: CASSQRQAYSWEKLFF.

This clone was observed a few times. The J gene is TRBJ1-6, the V gene TRBV6-5; D uncertain. The CDR3 loop spans 15 amino acids. V gave up 0 bases and J gave up 6 bases, with 9 bases separating them. Germline V CDR1 and CDR2: MNHEY, SVGAGI. CDR3 amino acids: CASSYSNGPNSPLHF. Here the CDR3 DNA reads TGTGCCAGCAGTTACTCGAACGGTCCTAATTCACCCCTCCACTTT.

J is TRBJ1-1 and V is TRBV13; no firm D call. Per germline, CDR1 PRHDT and CDR2 FYEKMQ (reference sequence). This CDR3 spans 14 amino acids. The V and J ends lost 1 base and 2 bases respectively, with 8 bases between them. The CDR3 bases are TGTGCCAGCAGCTTAGCAGGAATTAACACTGAAGCTTTCTTT. It specifies CASSLAGINTEAFF.

About this clone itself: One junction end does not reproduce the germline sequence, and a read error may be involved. The chain carries TRBV2 and TRBJ1-6; 8 bases align to TRBD1. Germline assignment: CDR1 SNHLY and CDR2 FYNNEI. This CDR3 spans 13 amino acids. In DNA form, the CDR3 reads TGTGCCAGCAGTGAAGGTGACAGGGGATCTACGACGTTT. Translation: CASSEGDRGSTTF. Variable domain in full (rest from reference TRBV2 and TRBJ1-6): EPEVTQTPSHQVTQMGQEVILRCVPISNHLYFYWYRQILGQKVEFLVSFYNNEISEKSEIFDDQFSVERPDGSNFTLKIRSTKLEDSAMYFCASSEGDRGSTTFGNGTRLTVT.

The gene calls are TRBV27 and TRBJ2-7, with 8 bases that match TRBD2. V shed 3 bases and J 7 bases; nucleotides not matched to a gene: 11. From germline, CDR1 is MNHEY and CDR2 SMNVEV (reference sequence). The CDR3 has 15 residues. The DNA for the CDR3 is TGTGCCAGCAGTTTTTTGCACAGCGGGGGCGGGGAGCAGTACTTC. This codes for CASSFLHSGGGEQYF.

V gene TRBV2 combines with J gene TRBJ1-5; the D is unclear. Trimming left V 1 base short and J 11 bases short, with 9 bases between. CDR3 length: 12 residues. The germline gives CDR1 SNHLY, CDR2 FYNNEI. The CDR3 coding sequence is TGTGCCAGCAGTGAAGGGCCGAGGGCCCAGCATTTT. Translation: CASSEGPRAQHF.

CDR3 residues: CASTRQGIHEQYF. Here the CDR3 DNA reads TGTGCCAGCACGCGACAGGGAATCCACGAGCAGTACTTC. V is TRBV5-4 and J is TRBJ2-7; 7 nucleotides line up with TRBD1. In germline, CDR1 is SGHNT, CDR2 YYREEE (reference sequence). J lost 5 bases, V lost 6 bases, and 8 bases had no gene match. The CDR3 length is 13 residues.

This clone occurred once. This chain connects TRBV2 to TRBJ2-1; TRBD2 is a possible D gene (6 bases). The V gene's germline CDR1 is SNHLY and CDR2 FYNNEI. V was trimmed by 7 bases and J by 0 bases, leaving 25 bases between them. This CDR3 spans 19 amino acids. CDR3 sequence reads: CASIMGVLSAGSSYNEQFF. The DNA for the CDR3 is TGTGCCAGCATTATGGGGGTTTTAAGTGCGGGGAGCTCCTACAATGAGCAGTTCTTC.

The chain has TRBV20-1 and TRBJ2-7; no clear D gene. CDR1 DFQATT and CDR2 SNEGSKA come from the germline V gene (reference sequence). This CDR3 has 14 amino acids. Trimming stripped 3 bases from V and 6 bases from J, with 18 bases between. The CDR3 loop reads CSASQPSLPSEQYF. The DNA for the CDR3 is TGCAGTGCTAGTCAGCCGAGCCTACCTAGCGAGCAGTACTTC.

V is TRBV5-5 and J is TRBJ1-4; 8 bases agree with TRBD1. V shed 4 bases and J 4 bases; nucleotides not matched to a gene: 3. The CDR3 loop spans 14 amino acids. From germline, CDR1 is SGHKS and CDR2 YYEKEE (reference sequence). CDR3 sequence (DNA): TGTGCCAGCAGCGGACAGGGCCATAATGAAAAACTGTTTTTT. This translates into CASSGQGHNEKLFF.